This is a list of T cell receptor beta chains from one sample in a study of shared clonotypes between healthy human individuals. The assay was immunoSEQ multiplex PCR, and TCRdb's table has in-frame clones only and misses some. The top ten clones hold 0.37% of a sample with fewer than 3 million clones, around 92% of them seen once. Material: naive CD4+ T cells from PBMCs. The receptor set was obtained from a man younger than 35 in good health. Some clones in this sample may be carry-over from other donors' samples. Both conserved end residues are part of each CDR3. Each record gives: V gene, J gene, CDR3 protein.

V: TRBV13; J: TRBJ2-7; CDR3: CASSSHEDGAYEQYF
V: TRBV2; J: TRBJ2-1; CDR3: CASSGGRAGWNEQFF
V: TRBV9; J: TRBJ1-2; CDR3: CASSGGGRQGVRGYTF
V: TRBV5-4; J: TRBJ1-2; CDR3: CASSWSSSGAVNYGYTF
V: TRBV9; J: TRBJ2-2; CDR3: CASSRRRIDTGELFF
V: TRBV27; J: TRBJ1-1; CDR3: CASSLRSGTEAFF
V: TRBV30; J: TRBJ2-5; CDR3: CAWTGTFETQYF
V: TRBV27; J: TRBJ2-6; CDR3: CASSFWGTGANVLTF
V: TRBV30; J: -; CDR3: CAWSGQGRLYEQYF
V: TRBV5-1; J: TRBJ1-4; CDR3: CASSLGQGDGKLFF
V: TRBV18; J: TRBJ2-2; CDR3: CASSPLSANTGELFF
V: TRBV18; J: TRBJ1-3; CDR3: CASSPTGDRIGNTIYF
V: TRBV5-1; J: TRBJ2-7; CDR3: CASRGLAGAHYEQYF
V: TRBV9; J: TRBJ1-5; CDR3: CASGGGLSNQPQHF
V: TRBV2; J: TRBJ2-7; CDR3: CASSEGSGGDDEQYF
V: TRBV27; J: TRBJ1-5; CDR3: CASSLKGAGNQPQHF
V: TRBV29-1; J: TRBJ1-1; CDR3: CSALSGTGGLNTEAFF
V: TRBV28; J: TRBJ2-1; CDR3: CASSPGGLSLNEQFF
V: TRBV7-6; J: TRBJ2-7; CDR3: CASSSAGTGSYEQYF
V: TRBV5-4; J: TRBJ2-4; CDR3: CASSLMWSQQNIQYF
V: TRBV30; J: TRBJ1-6; CDR3: CAWSPGTDNSPLHF
V: TRBV9; J: TRBJ1-2; CDR3: CASSEVAGGYGYTF
V: TRBV7-6; J: TRBJ1-4; CDR3: CASSLEGTENEKLFF
V: TRBV6-1; J: TRBJ2-7; CDR3: CASSGTGRSSSYEQYF
V: TRBV6-1; J: TRBJ2-7; CDR3: CASSEPRLYTYEQYF
V: TRBV7-2; J: TRBJ2-3; CDR3: CASSSFSGRTGSDTQYF
V: TRBV15; J: TRBJ2-1; CDR3: CATSRDSGLSYNEQFF
V: TRBV2; J: TRBJ2-3; CDR3: CASSEALGSTDTQYF
V: TRBV28; J: TRBJ1-5; CDR3: CASSFRGPQHF
V: TRBV29-1; J: TRBJ1-2; CDR3: CSVVTPRTYGYTF
V: TRBV28; J: TRBJ2-7; CDR3: CASLRGESSYEQYF
V: TRBV7-2; J: TRBJ2-3; CDR3: CASSLVRQGTDTQYF
V: TRBV6-5; J: TRBJ2-4; CDR3: CASSQPTQDIQYF